The 12 T cell receptor beta chains presented below share a single source sample, sequenced in a study of B cell selection in AIRE deficiency. The table came from immunoSEQ multiplex PCR; TCRdb's copy has only in-frame clones and leaves some out. Of 23,000 or so clones listed, about 90% are singletons. Regulatory T cells were sorted as CD4+CD25hiCD127low/negative cells. The sample comprised CD4+CD25+ Tregs sorted from PBMCs. Receptors originate from a human donor in good health.

This clone was found once. This chain connects TRBV6-6 to TRBJ1-2, with D tentatively TRBD1 (6 bases). The ends were cut back, 5 bases at V and 5 bases at J, with 12 bases in the middle. Germline assignment: CDR1 MNHNY and CDR2 SVGAGI (reference sequence). The CDR3 contains 13 residues. As DNA, the CDR3 is TGTGCCAGCAGTGTTCCGGGGGCATATGGCTACACCTTC. This translates into CASSVPGAYGYTF.

This chain uses TRBV7-9 with TRBJ2-3; D remains unclear. Germline lookup yields CDR1 SEHNR and CDR2 FQNEAQ (reference sequence). V was trimmed by 2 bases and J by 0 bases, leaving 3 bases between them. This CDR3 is built from 13 residues. Here the CDR3 reads CASSLLSTDTQYF. The CDR3 DNA is TGTGCCAGCAGCTTATTAAGCACAGATACGCAGTATTTT.

This chain joins TRBV4-1 and TRBJ1-1; D remains unclear. Trimming left V 1 base short and J 0 bases short, with 9 bases between. The CDR3 loop spans 15 amino acids. Germline CDR1 reads MGHRA; CDR2 reads YSYEKL. CDR3 DNA: TGCGCCAGCAGCCAAGCCGGTGGCTTGAACACTGAAGCTTTCTTT. It encodes CASSQAGGLNTEAFF.

As for this clone: One junction end disagrees with the germline gene, perhaps due to a read error. The chain uses TRBV27 and TRBJ2-6; D may be TRBD1 (5 bases). This CDR3 has 13 residues. The germline V gene encodes CDR1 MNHEY and CDR2 SMNVEV (reference sequence). The CDR3 reads CGTRVSGANVLTF. The CDR3 DNA reads as TGCGGTACCAGGGTCTCTGGGGCCAACGTCCTGACTTTC.

This chain joins TRBV7-2 and TRBJ2-7, with TRBD1 as a possible D gene (5 bases). The germline V gene encodes CDR1 SGHTA and CDR2 FQGNSA. This CDR3 comprises 13 residues. Deletions cut 0 bases from V and 6 bases from J, with 9 bases between. CDR3 bases: TGTGCCAGCAGCTTAGCGGGGCTGAGCGAGCAGTACTTC. Translation gives CASSLAGLSEQYF.

V is TRBV5-1 and J is TRBJ2-7; TRBD1 aligns across 9 bases. The CDR3 length is 15 residues. Looked up from germline, CDR1 is SGHRS and CDR2 is YFSETQ. V dropped 3 bases and J dropped 8; count of bases not matched to a gene: 12. CDR3 amino acids: CASSSLGQGPRQQYF. The CDR3 DNA follows: TGCGCCAGCAGCTCCCTGGGACAGGGCCCTCGGCAGCAGTACTTC.

This chain links TRBV10-1 with TRBJ1-2; 11 bases fit TRBD1. V was clipped by 3 bases and J by 10 bases; unmatched bases: 4. The length of the CDR3 is 13 residues. Germline values: CDR1 WNHNN, CDR2 SYGVQD (reference sequence). DNA of the CDR3: TGCGCCAGCAGTGATGAGGGACAGGGGGTCTACACCTTC. Translation gives CASSDEGQGVYTF.

The chain has TRBV15 and TRBJ2-2, with 9 nucleotides matching TRBD1. Germline-derived CDR1 and CDR2 are LNHNV and YYDKDF (reference sequence). This CDR3 has 17 residues. Trimming at V came to 3 bases and at J to 3 bases, leaving 8 bases not matched to a gene. The chain's CDR3 is CATSRHPRTGDTGELFF. The CDR3 DNA reads as TGTGCCACCAGCAGGCACCCTCGGACAGGGGACACCGGGGAGCTGTTTTTT.

V and J are TRBV6-1 and TRBJ2-7, with TRBD2 as a possible D gene (5 bases). The V and J ends lost 7 bases and 6 bases respectively, with 19 bases between them. The CDR3 spans 14 residues. Looked up from germline, CDR1 is MNHNS and CDR2 is SASEGT. The DNA for the CDR3 is TGTGCCAGCATCCTAGGCAGCGGCCTGGGCGAGCAGTACTTC. As protein: CASILGSGLGEQYF.

The chain couples TRBV27 to TRBJ1-1; TRBD1 matches at 9 bases. Unmatched junction bases numbered 7, after V lost 6 bases and J lost 8 bases. Germline loops: CDR1 MNHEY, CDR2 SMNVEV (reference sequence). This CDR3 region has 13 residues. The CDR3, as DNA: TGTGCCAGCAGCCTACAGGGGGCGGAAGAAGCTTTCTTT. Its protein product is CASSLQGAEEAFF.

The J gene is TRBJ1-4, the V gene TRBV6-6; no firm D call. CDR3 size: 13 residues. The V gene's germline CDR1 is MNHNY and CDR2 SVGAGI (reference sequence). Trimming shortened V by 0 bases and J by 8 bases, and 7 bases separated the two germline ends. CDR3 sequence: CASSYSKDEKLFF. The CDR3 coding sequence is TGTGCCAGCAGTTACTCGAAAGACGAAAAACTGTTTTTT.

The chain uses TRBV6-1 and TRBJ1-3, with 8 bases that match TRBD1. This CDR3 region has 15 residues. Trimming removed 5 bases from V and 2 bases from J; junction bases left unmatched: 5. CDR1 and CDR2 (germline): MNHNS, SASEGT. For the CDR3, the DNA is TGTGCCAGCAGTTCCGGACAGGGAGCTGGAAACACCATATATTTT. Its translation: CASSSGQGAGNTIYF.